Listed below are T cell receptor beta chains from one sample, sequenced in a study of human T cells and chemical hapten exposure. TCRdb re-derived calls from the RACE reads in MiXCR, one entry per CDR3 protein. The sample includes about 87,000 distinct CDR3 sequences, nearly 10% seen only once; the top ten take approximately 3.8%. The material sequenced was whole blood, taken in connection with sensitization to the hapten diphenylcyclopropenone (DPC). The source of these receptors is a woman aged 40 to 50 with alopecia areata. Some clones in this sample may be carry-over from other donors' samples. Both conserved end residues are part of each CDR3. Fields, in order: clone size, V gene, J gene, D gene, CDR3 DNA, CDR3 protein. D genes are given only for firm matches. The size field is filled for only some rows; it gives once, few, many or a size class.

>many|TRBV2|TRBJ2-7|.
TGTGCCAGCAGGGAAATGCCTTCCGGGACTCAGGACTCCTACGAGCAGTACTTC
CASREMPSGTQDSYEQYF
>few|TRBV12-3/TRBV12-4|TRBJ1-1|TRBD1
TGTGCCACTCGACAGGGGGGGAACACTGAAGCTTTCTTT
CATRQGGNTEAFF
>.|TRBV9|TRBJ2-1|.
TGTGCCAGCAGCTCTCAGGCGGGGAACAATGAGCAGTTCTTC
CASSSQAGNNEQFF
>few|TRBV7-8|TRBJ1-1|.
TGTGCCAGCAGCTCTACGGGGACTGAAGCTTTCTTT
CASSSTGTEAFF
>few|TRBV11-2|TRBJ2-7|TRBD2
TGTGCCAGCAGCTTAATCAGCGGGGGAAACGAGCAGTACTTC
CASSLISGGNEQYF
>many|TRBV4-1|TRBJ2-5|.
TGCGCCAGCAGCCATACCCGCAGGAGGCAAGAGACCCAGTACTTC
CASSHTRRRQETQYF
>many|TRBV28|TRBJ2-4|TRBD1
TGTGCCAGCAACCCACAGGGGGCGAGGGAAAACATTCAGTACTTC
CASNPQGARENIQYF
>.|TRBV27|TRBJ2-7|TRBD1
TGTGCCAGCAGTTTTTCCGGCGGGACAGGGCTCTACGAGCAGTACTTC
CASSFSGGTGLYEQYF
>few|TRBV28|TRBJ1-6|.
TGTGCCAGCAGTCCTCCGGGGGGGGTGTCCTATAATTCACCCCTCCACTTT
CASSPPGGVSYNSPLHF
>few|TRBV4-3|TRBJ2-3|.
TGCGCCAGCAGCCCCGCCAGGGCCGCGTGGGATACGCAGTATTTT
CASSPARAAWDTQYF
>many|TRBV20-1|TRBJ1-5|.
TGCAGTGCCCGTTTCGGGACGGAGAATCAGCCCCAGCATTTT
CSARFGTENQPQHF
>.|TRBV6-1|TRBJ1-1|.
TGTGCCAGCAGCCCGGCTGGGCGCGTGAACACTGAAGCTTTCTTT
CASSPAGRVNTEAFF
>few|TRBV2|TRBJ2-1|.
TGTGCCAGCAGTTACGAAGTCTGGCAGTTCTTC
CASSYEVWQFF
>many|TRBV6-2/TRBV6-3|TRBJ2-6|.
TGTGCCAGCAGTCCAACAGGGACTGGGGCCAACGTCCTGACTTTC
CASSPTGTGANVLTF
>many|TRBV20-1|TRBJ1-1|.
TGCAGTGCTAGGGGTGACAGGAGGACTGAAGCTTTCTTT
CSARGDRRTEAFF
>many|TRBV4-2|TRBJ1-1|.
TGTGCCAGCAGCCTAAAGGGAGGGGTGGATGAAGCTTTCTTT
CASSLKGGVDEAFF
>many|TRBV11-2|TRBJ2-1|.
TGTGCCAGCAGCTTAGAGGGACCCACAGAGCAGTTCTTC
CASSLEGPTEQFF
>few|TRBV7-9|TRBJ1-1|.
TGTGCCAGCAGCTCGGGACAATTCACTGAAGCTTTCTTT
CASSSGQFTEAFF
>few|TRBV2|TRBJ2-1|.
TGTGCCAGCAAGACAGTGGCTGTATACAATGAGCAGTTCTTC
CASKTVAVYNEQFF
>.|TRBV10-3|TRBJ2-7|.
TGTGCCATCAGTGAGTCACAGGGACACACCTACGAGCAGTACTTC
CAISESQGHTYEQYF
>many|TRBV18|TRBJ2-7|TRBD2
TGTGCCAGCTCCCTTCCCTCCGGGACTAGCGTCCACGAGCAGTACTTC
CASSLPSGTSVHEQYF
>.|TRBV27|TRBJ2-2|TRBD2
TGTGCCAGCAGTCCCGGACTAGCGGGGGGGCTTTCCACCGGGGAGCTGTTTTTT
CASSPGLAGGLSTGELFF
>many|TRBV2|TRBJ1-6|.
TGTGCCACCTCTGGGGGAGGGGCCCATAATTCACCCCTCCACTTT
CATSGGGAHNSPLHF
>many|TRBV12-3/TRBV12-4|TRBJ2-1|.
TGTGCCAGCAGACCTACAGGGAACCCCAATGAGCAGTTCTTC
CASRPTGNPNEQFF
>few|TRBV7-8|TRBJ2-1|TRBD1
TGTGCCAGCAGCCCCCCCGGACAGGGAAGCTACAATGAGCAGTTCTTC
CASSPPGQGSYNEQFF
>many|TRBV20-1|TRBJ2-7|TRBD2
TGCAGTGCTAGCCCTCTAGCGGGGGGCTACGAGCAGTACTTC
CSASPLAGGYEQYF